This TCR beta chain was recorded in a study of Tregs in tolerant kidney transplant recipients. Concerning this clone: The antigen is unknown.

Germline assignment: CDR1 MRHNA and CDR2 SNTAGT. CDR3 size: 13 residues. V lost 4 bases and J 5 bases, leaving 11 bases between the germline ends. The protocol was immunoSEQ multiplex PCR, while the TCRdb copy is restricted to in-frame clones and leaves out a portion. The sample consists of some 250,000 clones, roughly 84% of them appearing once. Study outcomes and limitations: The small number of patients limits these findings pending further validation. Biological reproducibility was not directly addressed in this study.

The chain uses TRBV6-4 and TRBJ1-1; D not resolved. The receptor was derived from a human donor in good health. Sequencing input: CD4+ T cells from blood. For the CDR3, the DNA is TGTGCCAGCAGTGCCCACACGGCGACTGAAGCTTTCTTT. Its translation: CASSAHTATEAFF.